A single sample gave rise to the 25 T cell receptor beta chains below, sequenced in a study of CD8 T cells in Susac syndrome. Random hexamers were used to reverse transcribe an amount of 0.5 to 1 ug RNA. TCRdb reprocessed the immunoSEQ multiplex PCR reads via MiXCR and lists one record per CDR3 protein. Here the sample spans hundreds of thousands of distinct CDR3 sequences, roughly 93% being singletons. The material sequenced was CD4+ T cells from PBMCs. These receptors all come from a human donor with multiple sclerosis.

The genes are TRBV7-9 and TRBJ2-5, with TRBD1 matching 7 bases. Trimming cost V 1 base and J 4 bases; bases outside gene matches: 6. Germline V gene lookup returns CDR1 SEHNR and CDR2 FQNEAQ (reference sequence). CDR3 length: 15 residues. CDR3 region: CASSLEGQPRETQYF. CDR3 DNA: TGTGCCAGCAGCTTAGAGGGACAGCCCCGAGAGACCCAGTACTTC. Together with reference TRBV7-9 and TRBJ2-5, the CDR3 gives the full variable domain: DTGVSQNPRHKITKRGQNVTFRCDPISEHNRLYWYRQTLGQGPEFLTYFQNEAQLEKSRLLSDRFSAERPKGSFSTLEIQRTEQGDSAMYLCASSLEGQPRETQYFGPGTRLLVL.

The chain carries TRBV29-1 and TRBJ1-2; D is unclear. Germline CDR1 is SQVTM and CDR2 is ANQGSEA. This CDR3 comprises 11 residues. The V end lost 2 bases, the J end lost 8 bases, and 9 bases lay between the germline ends. The CDR3 DNA follows: TGCAGCGTTGAACGATCTCAAGGCTACACCTTC. Its translation: CSVERSQGYTF.

The chain joins TRBV29-1 to TRBJ1-5; D not resolved. CDR3 size: 14 residues. V lost 3 bases and J lost 2, with 11 bases in between. Germline V gene data show CDR1 as SQVTM and CDR2 as ANQGSEA. The CDR3 nucleotides read TGCAGCGTTGAGGAGGGTGGGGGCAATCAGCCCCAGCATTTT. Encoded protein: CSVEEGGGNQPQHF.

This chain uses TRBV20-1 with TRBJ2-5; no clear D gene. Trimming left V 5 bases short and J 0 bases short, with 10 bases between. CDR3 length equals 13 residues. Per germline, CDR1 DFQATT and CDR2 SNEGSKA (reference sequence). Here the CDR3 reads CSADDPNQETQYF. As DNA, the CDR3 is TGCAGTGCTGACGACCCCAACCAAGAGACCCAGTACTTC.

The J gene is TRBJ2-3, the V gene TRBV3-1; D remains unclear. In germline, CDR1 is LGHDT, CDR2 YNNKEL (reference sequence). Trimming shortened V by 3 bases and J by 4 bases, and 5 bases separated the two germline ends. The CDR3 extends over 12 amino acids. CDR3 sequence (DNA): TGTGCCAGCAGCCAGAGCGCAGATACGCAGTATTTT. Encoded protein: CASSQSADTQYF.

CDR3 sequence (DNA): TGTGCCAGCTCACCCTACCCTGGACAGGGAGGCATCGCCGGGGAGCTGTTTTTT. The encoded protein is CASSPYPGQGGIAGELFF. The genes are TRBV18 and TRBJ2-2, with 8 positions matching TRBD1. The CDR3 is 18 amino acids. J gave up 6 bases and V 3 bases, and 15 bases lay outside the gene matches. Germline CDR1 KGHSH, CDR2 LQKENI.

This sequence joins TRBV7-9 and TRBJ2-6, with D tentatively TRBD2 (5 bases). Trimming cost V 3 bases and J 4 bases, with 10 bases left between them. The CDR3 extends over 15 amino acids. Germline V gene sequence: CDR1 SEHNR, CDR2 FQNEAQ (reference sequence). CDR3 sequence reads: CASSFEGTGANVLTF. In nucleotides, the CDR3 is TGTGCCAGCAGCTTTGAGGGTACAGGGGCCAACGTCCTGACTTTC.

The rearrangement joins TRBV12-3 or TRBV12-4 to TRBJ1-1; D is uncertain. The CDR3 covers 13 residues. V lost 3 bases and J lost 4, with 9 bases in between. CDR3 bases: TGTGCCAGCAGTTTTCGACGGAGCACTGAAGCTTTCTTT. Translating it yields CASSFRRSTEAFF.

V and J are TRBV6-5 and TRBJ2-2; 10 nucleotides match TRBD2. CDR3 size: 18 residues. CDR1 is MNHEY, CDR2 SVGAGI, per germline. V lost 0 bases, J lost 7 bases, and 11 bases stayed unmatched. The CDR3: CASSYSRRLAGALGELFF. DNA for the CDR3: TGTGCCAGCAGTTACTCGAGACGGCTAGCGGGAGCCCTCGGGGAGCTGTTTTTT.

The genes are TRBV7-3 and TRBJ2-3; no reliable D call. Trimming stripped 5 bases from V and 6 bases from J, with 12 bases between. Germline V CDR1 and CDR2: SGHTA, FQGTGA. The CDR3 loop spans 13 amino acids. The CDR3 here is CASSPLVGDTQYF. CDR3 nucleotides: TGTGCCAGCAGCCCCCTAGTGGGGGATACGCAGTATTTT.

The V gene is TRBV4-1, the J gene TRBJ1-5; D remains ambiguous. CDR1 and CDR2 (germline): MGHRA, YSYEKL. Trimming shortened V by 2 bases and J by 3 bases, and 20 bases separated the two germline ends. This CDR3 contains 18 residues. CDR3 DNA sequence: TGCGCCAGCAGCCAACGGGAGGGATTAGGGTCCCACAATCAGCCCCAGCATTTT. Amino acid sequence: CASSQREGLGSHNQPQHF.

The chain is built from TRBV29-1 and TRBJ1-2; 8 bases line up with TRBD1. The CDR3 contains 14 residues. J was trimmed by 8 bases and V by 4 bases; bases with no gene match: 12. Per the germline V gene, CDR1 is SQVTM and CDR2 is ANQGSEA. CDR3 in amino acids: CSVAKTGVRRGYTF. CDR3 in DNA: TGCAGCGTTGCAAAGACAGGGGTCCGTCGCGGCTACACCTTC.

The chain combines TRBV5-1 with TRBJ1-6; 10 nucleotides match TRBD1. This CDR3 is built from 16 residues. CDR1 SGHRS and CDR2 YFSETQ come from the germline V gene. V lost 3 bases and J lost 3; bases outside the gene matches: 3. This CDR3 reads CASSSGQGYYNSPLHF. The CDR3 DNA sequence: TGCGCCAGCAGCTCGGGACAGGGGTACTATAATTCACCCCTCCACTTT.

The chain combines TRBV7-9 with TRBJ1-5; D is undetermined. Trimming left V 4 bases short and J 3 bases short, with 4 bases between. The length of the CDR3 is 12 residues. Germline-derived CDR1 and CDR2 are SEHNR and FQNEAQ (reference sequence). CDR3 sequence: CASSYPNQPQHF. DNA for the CDR3: TGTGCCAGCAGCTATCCCAATCAGCCCCAGCATTTT.

V and J are TRBV5-6 and TRBJ1-2, with unresolved D. Germline V gene lookup returns CDR1 SGHDT and CDR2 YYEEEE. V dropped 0 bases and J dropped 11 bases, with 11 bases sitting between them. The CDR3 has 12 amino acids. CDR3 DNA sequence: TGTGCCAGCAGCTTGGACCTCCGAGGGTACACCTTC. Its translation: CASSLDLRGYTF.

V usage is TRBV2 and J usage is TRBJ1-2, with D tentatively TRBD1 (6 bases). Germline lookup yields CDR1 SNHLY and CDR2 FYNNEI. The V and J ends lost 4 bases and 3 bases respectively, with 18 bases between them. The CDR3 contains 16 residues. CDR3 sequence (DNA): TGTGCCAGCAGTGTGAGGACAGTCGAAGAAGACTATGGCTACACCTTC. It codes for CASSVRTVEEDYGYTF. Drawing the rest from reference TRBV2 and TRBJ1-2, the complete variable domain is EPEVTQTPSHQVTQMGQEVILRCVPISNHLYFYWYRQILGQKVEFLVSFYNNEISEKSEIFDDQFSVERPDGSNFTLKIRSTKLEDSAMYFCASSVRTVEEDYGYTFGSGTRLTVV.

The chain uses TRBV12-5 and TRBJ2-2, with 7 positions matching TRBD1. Trimming at V came to 5 bases and at J to 8 bases, leaving 5 bases not matched to a gene. Germline CDR1 and CDR2: LGHNT and FRNRAP. The CDR3 spans 13 residues. The CDR3 DNA reads TGTGCTAGTGGTCACAGGGGAGATGGGGAGCTGTTTTTT. Translating it yields CASGHRGDGELFF. Together with reference TRBV12-5 and TRBJ2-2, the CDR3 gives the full variable domain: DARVTQTPRHKVTEMGQEVTMRCQPILGHNTVFWYRQTMMQGLELLAYFRNRAPLDDSGMPKDRFSAEMPDATLATLKIQPSEPRDSAVYFCASGHRGDGELFFGEGSRLTVL.

This clonotype was counted only a few times. V is TRBV3-1 and J is TRBJ2-5, with 8 bases matching TRBD1. The CDR3 is made up of 14 amino acids. Trimming removed 4 bases from V and 1 base from J; junction bases left unmatched: 2. From germline, CDR1 is LGHDT and CDR2 YNNKEL (reference sequence). In DNA, the CDR3 is TGTGCCAGCAGCCTCGGACAGGGCCAAGAGACCCAGTACTTC. This translates into CASSLGQGQETQYF.

J is TRBJ2-7 and V is TRBV7-2; TRBD1 matches 7 bases. CDR1 and CDR2 from the germline V gene are SGHTA and FQGNSA. The CDR3 is 15 amino acids. The trim removed 5 bases at V and 0 bases at J, leaving 7 bases unmatched. The CDR3 coding sequence is TGTGCCAGCAGCGTAGGGACAGTTGGCTCCTACGAGCAGTACTTC. Its translation: CASSVGTVGSYEQYF.

This chain connects TRBV5-4 to TRBJ2-5, with D uncertain. Per the germline V gene, CDR1 is SGHNT and CDR2 is YYREEE (reference sequence). Trimming removed 0 bases at V and 2 bases at J, with 14 bases between. The CDR3 extends over 16 amino acids. The CDR3 bases are TGTGCCAGCAGCTTGGGCCCAGGTCGCTCTCAAGAGACCCAGTACTTC. Translating it yields CASSLGPGRSQETQYF.

The V gene is TRBV7-9, the J gene TRBJ1-6; the match to TRBD1 covers 8 bases. The CDR3 consists of 18 residues. Germline lookup yields CDR1 SEHNR and CDR2 FQNEAQ (reference sequence). The junction had 16 bases not matched to a gene; V was cut back by 5 bases and J by 7 bases. The CDR3 coding sequence is TGTGCCAGCAGCGCCCCGAAAACAGGGGGGACTGACAATTCACCCCTCCACTTT. Translating gives CASSAPKTGGTDNSPLHF.

V gene TRBV7-2 combines with J gene TRBJ1-1, with 7 nucleotides matching TRBD1. After removal of 4 bases from V and 7 bases from J, the junction contained 6 bases not matched to a gene. In germline, CDR1 is SGHTA, CDR2 FQGNSA. The CDR3 is made up of 13 amino acids. The CDR3 DNA follows: TGTGCCAGCAGCTGGGGGGACAGAAGTGAAGCTTTCTTT. Translated, it gives CASSWGDRSEAFF.

This clonotype has more than one count but fewer than ten. CDR3 DNA: TGTGCCAGTAGTACGGGACAGTATGGCTACACCTTC. The encoded protein is CASSTGQYGYTF. The chain joins TRBV19 to TRBJ1-2; 7 positions match TRBD1. CDR1 is LNHDA, CDR2 SQIVND, per germline (reference sequence). V trimming: 4 bases; J trimming: 5 bases; junction bases outside the gene matches: 1. The CDR3 has 12 amino acids.

The chain couples TRBV18 to TRBJ2-3, with 12 bases lining up with TRBD2. The V segment lost 1 base and the J segment 5 bases; nucleotides outside the gene matches: 10. The CDR3 loop spans 18 amino acids. In germline, CDR1 is KGHSH, CDR2 LQKENI. DNA of the CDR3: TGTGCCAGCTCACCACGAGATGCTAGCGGGGGGGCCGGAGATACGCAGTATTTT. It is translated as CASSPRDASGGAGDTQYF. Full variable domain (remainder filled in from reference TRBV18 and TRBJ2-3): NAGVMQNPRHLVRRRGQEARLRCSPMKGHSHVYWYRQLPEEGLKFMVYLQKENIIDESGMPKERFSAEFPKEGPSILRIQQVVRGDSAAYFCASSPRDASGGAGDTQYFGPGTRLTVL.

This chain uses TRBV30 with TRBJ2-3, with D perhaps TRBD1 or TRBD2 (5 bases each). CDR3 length: 12 residues. Between the trimmed V and J ends, which lost 4 bases and 8 bases, there was a span of 13 bases. Germline CDR1 reads GTSNPN; CDR2 reads SVGIG (reference sequence). The CDR3 sequence is CAWTPPGSTQYF. For the CDR3, the DNA is TGTGCCTGGACCCCCCCAGGGAGTACGCAGTATTTT.